A selection of T cell receptor beta chains follows, all from one sample in a study of blood T cell repertoires in COVID-19. Repertoires were generated with immunoSEQ multiplex PCR, while TCRdb's copy carries only in-frame clones and drops some. The sample records about 170,000 clones, roughly 80% being singletons. The sequencing sample was made of PBMCs or T cells enriched from blood (not recorded which). The source is a man aged 50 to 60 who had recovered from COVID-19. The CDR3 runs from the conserved cysteine through the conserved F or W. The order of the fields is CDR3 protein, V gene, CDR3 length.

CDR3aa: CASSAGYQETQYF
v_gene: TRBV10-1
len: 13

CDR3aa: CASSLDSHYNEQFF
v_gene: TRBV5-1
len: 14

CDR3aa: CASSNTISEGTGKFGAFF
v_gene: TRBV18
len: 18

CDR3aa: CASSPRQDKPWETQYF
v_gene: TRBV19
len: 16

CDR3aa: CASSGRDFSGNTIYF
v_gene: TRBV19
len: 15

CDR3aa: CASSSAGLAGNTGELFF
v_gene: TRBV18
len: 17

CDR3aa: CASSLTLTGGNTIYF
v_gene: TRBV6-5
len: 15

CDR3aa: CASSSSMQGSEAFF
v_gene: TRBV7-9
len: 14

CDR3aa: CASRAESGTAYGYTF
v_gene: TRBV6-6
len: 15

CDR3aa: CASRPTGSNYGYTF
v_gene: TRBV7-2
len: 14

CDR3aa: CASSQTSGYTDTQYF
v_gene: TRBV3-1/TRBV3-2
len: 15

CDR3aa: CASSYSGKSGELFF
v_gene: TRBV5-5
len: 14

CDR3aa: CASSPPGLAGITDTQYF
v_gene: TRBV14
len: 17

CDR3aa: CASSLRGTTANEKLFF
v_gene: TRBV5-6
len: 16

CDR3aa: CATSDRDSYGYTF
v_gene: TRBV24-1
len: 13

CDR3aa: CASSAPGLGSGGYTF
v_gene: TRBV9
len: 15

CDR3aa: CASSHEAIYGYTF
v_gene: TRBV3-1/TRBV3-2
len: 13

CDR3aa: CASSVTGIDTGELFF
v_gene: TRBV5-1
len: 15

CDR3aa: CASSLWGDNTDTQYF
v_gene: TRBV5-1
len: 15

CDR3aa: CASSIQDSEETQYF
v_gene: TRBV5-1
len: 14

CDR3aa: CASSLRQDSSAFF
v_gene: TRBV7-9
len: 13

CDR3aa: CASSGGWAGESNQPQHF
v_gene: TRBV6-1
len: 17

CDR3aa: CASSWVQGYTGELFF
v_gene: TRBV5-1
len: 15

CDR3aa: CAISDPGQGRETQYF
v_gene: TRBV10-3
len: 15

CDR3aa: CANTGGADDTEAFF
v_gene: TRBV2
len: 14

CDR3aa: CASTPTRRLSEAFF
v_gene: TRBV19
len: 14

CDR3aa: CASSFSRPGLHLGGNTIYF
v_gene: TRBV11-2
len: 19

CDR3aa: CASSPGTSGSLEQFF
v_gene: TRBV3-1/TRBV3-2
len: 15

CDR3aa: CASSPRTGNSYEQYF
v_gene: TRBV7-2
len: 15

CDR3aa: CASSRASGGPDTQYF
v_gene: TRBV7-2
len: 15

CDR3aa: CASSPTLAGGEQFF
v_gene: TRBV6-5
len: 14

CDR3aa: CASSQDLPKPGVDTQYF
v_gene: TRBV3-1/TRBV3-2
len: 17

CDR3aa: CASSLGQGWGETQYF
v_gene: TRBV5-1
len: 15

CDR3aa: CASSTQGIRGTQYF
v_gene: TRBV5-1
len: 14

CDR3aa: CASSWLDQETQYF
v_gene: TRBV28
len: 13

CDR3aa: CASSPTPTGPNTEAFF
v_gene: TRBV5-1
len: 16

CDR3aa: CASSVQLKYGYTF
v_gene: TRBV2
len: 13

CDR3aa: CASSQEILTSGEREQYF
v_gene: TRBV4-1
len: 17

CDR3aa: CASSQGLLTDTQYF
v_gene: TRBV19
len: 14

CDR3aa: CASALGGSAGELFF
v_gene: TRBV12-5
len: 14

CDR3aa: CASGLVLGEAGEAFF
v_gene: TRBV12-5
len: 15

CDR3aa: CASSKTGERGQYF
v_gene: TRBV5-4
len: 13

CDR3aa: CASSLGMLAGRWSGETQYF
v_gene: TRBV7-8
len: 19

CDR3aa: CASSRTGVNTQYF
v_gene: TRBV28
len: 13

CDR3aa: CASSPNVGTNNEQFF
v_gene: TRBV18
len: 15

CDR3aa: CASSPNAVNTEAFF
v_gene: TRBV5-1
len: 14

CDR3aa: CASSKEGGGEAFF
v_gene: TRBV19
len: 13

CDR3aa: CASSPWGVNSNQPQHF
v_gene: TRBV7-4
len: 16

CDR3aa: CASSWNSGANYGYTF
v_gene: TRBV7-9
len: 15

CDR3aa: CASKDKAYSNQPQHF
v_gene: TRBV19
len: 15

CDR3aa: CASSDRGTGAGYEQYF
v_gene: TRBV6-2/TRBV6-3
len: 16

CDR3aa: CASSQGSKYGYTF
v_gene: TRBV3-1/TRBV3-2
len: 13

CDR3aa: CASSPTLSTDTQYF
v_gene: TRBV18
len: 14

CDR3aa: CASSFFRTGITYEQYF
v_gene: TRBV28
len: 16

CDR3aa: CASSFKQGTDTQYF
v_gene: TRBV11-1
len: 14

CDR3aa: CASSQDPRKRGDYNEQFF
v_gene: TRBV14
len: 18

CDR3aa: CASSLEQVDQPQHF
v_gene: TRBV2
len: 14